This TCR beta chain was observed in a study of T cell changes during pregnancy in multiple sclerosis. J gave up 1 base and V 4 bases, and 5 bases lay outside the gene matches. This CDR3 comprises 15 residues. Germline V gene sequence: CDR1 LGHNA, CDR2 YSLEER. Assay: immunoSEQ multiplex PCR; the TCRdb copy retains only in-frame clones and omits some. The sample lists over 25,000 clones, 90% to 95% seen once, with about 3.6% in the top ten. As regards this clone: Other DNA sequences in the sample encode the same CDR3.

This receptor was taken from a female donor in good health, enrolled as a control in a pregnancy study. The chain joins TRBV4-3 to TRBJ1-1; 8 bases fit TRBD1. Here the sequenced sample was CD8+ T cells from peripheral blood mononuclear cells, taken in the second trimester of pregnancy. The CDR3 nucleotides read TGCGCCAGCAGCCGATTAACAGGGGGGAACACTGAAGCTTTCTTT. Residues: CASSRLTGGNTEAFF.